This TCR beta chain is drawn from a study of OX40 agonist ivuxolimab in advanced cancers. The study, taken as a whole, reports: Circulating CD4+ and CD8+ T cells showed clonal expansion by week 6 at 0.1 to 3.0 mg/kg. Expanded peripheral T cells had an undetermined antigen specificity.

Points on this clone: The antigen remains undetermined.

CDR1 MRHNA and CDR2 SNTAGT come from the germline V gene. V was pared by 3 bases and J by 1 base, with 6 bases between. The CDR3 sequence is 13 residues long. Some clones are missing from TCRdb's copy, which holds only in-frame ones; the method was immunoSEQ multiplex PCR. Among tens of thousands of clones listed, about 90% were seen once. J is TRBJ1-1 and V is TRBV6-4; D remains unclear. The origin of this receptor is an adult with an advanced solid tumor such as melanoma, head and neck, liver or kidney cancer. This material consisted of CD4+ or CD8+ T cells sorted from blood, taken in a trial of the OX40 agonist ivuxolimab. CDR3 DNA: TGTGCCAGCAGTGAAACCGAGAACACTGAAGCTTTCTTT. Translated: CASSETENTEAFF.